This T cell receptor beta chain was captured in a study of T cells in Graves' hyperthyroidism and ophthalmopathy. Germline loops: CDR1 LGHDT, CDR2 YNNKEL (reference sequence). The CDR3 consists of 13 residues. Deletions cut 0 bases from V and 4 bases from J, with 5 bases between. Amplified regions were TCR beta CDR3 sequences from RNA transcripts. Carried out on the TCR CDR3, a first-round RT-PCR used the HTBI primer set. TCRdb independently ran MiXCR on the multiplex PCR reads; one entry per CDR3 protein. The table lists 400,000 or so distinct CDR3 sequences, around 15% of them singletons. This clonotype has at least ten counts.

Input material: blood. This TCR was sampled from a man in his fifties with Graves' ophthalmopathy. The chain couples TRBV3-1 to TRBJ2-3; D gene uncertain. This CDR3 reads CASSQDWSDTQYF. For the CDR3, the DNA is TGTGCCAGCAGCCAAGATTGGTCAGATACGCAGTATTTT.